This T cell receptor beta chain stems from a study of yellow fever vaccine responses in identical twins listed by TCRdb under 2018. About the study as a whole: The study precisely tracked vaccine-responding T cell clones in identical twins.

Library prep was done by RT-PCR. Instrument used: Illumina HiSeq 2500. TCRdb took the public reads, trimmed them with fastp at Q25, ran MiXCR for clone calling and kept in-frame beta chains. Rows with one shared CDR3 protein collapse into an entry with the most common genes and DNA. Across this sample there are 30,000 to 40,000 distinct CDR3 sequences, with less than 70% seen only once. Jointly, the top ten make up 4.5% of the sample. Here is what the overall study found, with its caveats: The authors reported that the T cell response to vaccination in identical twins appeared partly convergent and partly personalized.

Comment on this clonotype: Its antigen specificity is not known. Qualities for individual bases were not recorded, and no much larger clone is one base off.

The specimen comprised T cells from blood (PBMCs), unsorted or a sorted subset (not recorded which), sampled before or after yellow fever vaccination (not recorded which). This sequence was found in a woman aged 18-29 years who received the yellow fever vaccine. Donor details come from another sample of the same person, matched by shared clones.

The CDR3 region: CASSTSARAPYNEQFF. The nucleotide sequence is given as TGTGCCAGCAGCACTAGCGCTCGCGCTCCCTACAATGAGCAGTTCTTC. In this chain, TRBV11-1 is recombined with TRBJ2-1; 7 central bases correspond to TRBD2. The germline V gene (reference sequence) yields SGHAT for CDR1 and FQDESV for CDR2. Reading from cysteine to phenylalanine, the CDR3 counts 16 amino acids. Here the CDR3 DNA is all that survives: 48 bases in frame from base 1. At the junction V is shortened by 5 bases and J by 2 bases; bases outside the gene matches: 9.